The 7 T cell receptor beta chains below were found in one sample sequenced in a study of tumor-infiltrating lymphocytes in primary liver carcinoma. A constant-region primer served to make TCR beta cDNA from about 0.5 ug total RNA. Libraries covering TCR beta were generated through three nested multiplex PCR rounds (using a slightly modified ARM-PCR). The opening two PCR rounds, around 10 cycles each, paired TRBV1-TRBV30 forward primers with a C-beta reverse primer. TCRdb recomputed calls from the multiplex PCR reads with MiXCR, one row per CDR3 protein. The sample yields 250,000 to 350,000 distinct CDR3 sequences, 50% to 60% seen once. Germline DNA was also extracted, and blood RNA derived from unsorted whole blood. Specimen: peripheral blood. Receptors originate from a woman under 40 with primary liver carcinoma and hepatitis B virus infection.

J is TRBJ2-2 and V is TRBV28; D might be TRBD1 (5 bases). The CDR3 totals 14 residues. Germline V gene sequence: CDR1 MDHEN, CDR2 SYDVKM. The V and J ends lost 2 bases and 4 bases respectively, with 8 bases between them. CDR3 loop: CASSLAQGTGELFF. DNA of the CDR3: TGTGCCAGCAGTTTAGCGCAGGGCACCGGGGAGCTGTTTTTT.

This clonotype came up many times. The CDR3 here is CASRLQGTLGPGELFF. In nucleotides, the CDR3 is TGTGCCAGCAGGCTACAGGGAACCCTGGGTCCCGGGGAGCTGTTTTTT. The gene calls are TRBV12-3 or TRBV12-4 and TRBJ2-2, with D perhaps TRBD1 (6 bases). This CDR3 is 16 amino acids long. The V end lost 6 bases, the J end lost 6 bases, and 20 bases lay between the germline ends.

A word on this clonotype: A much larger clone is a single base away; this may be a read error. The CDR3 region has the DNA TGTGCCAGCAGCCAAGATGGTGCCCCTACCTACAAGCAGTACTTC. Protein sequence: CASSQDGAPTYKQYF. This chain uses TRBV4-2 with TRBJ2-7; D is ambiguous. The CDR3 covers 15 residues. CDR1 LGHNA and CDR2 YNFKEQ come from the germline V gene.

This chain uses TRBV6-5 with TRBJ2-3; D assignment may be TRBD1 or TRBD2 (5 bases each). CDR1 MNHEY and CDR2 SVGAGI come from the germline V gene. This CDR3 is built from 19 residues. Trimming took 6 bases from V and 4 from J, leaving 29 bases between them. In nucleotides, the CDR3 is TGTGCCAGCAGACTGTATTGGGCTATCGGGACCTCGAAGGCAGATACGCAGTATTTT. Its translation is CASRLYWAIGTSKADTQYF.

This clonotype was detected ten times or more. The rearrangement joins TRBV4-3 to TRBJ2-5; D tentatively fits TRBD1 or TRBD2 (5 bases each). The CDR3 consists of 15 residues. The V end was cut by 0 bases, the J end by 8 bases, with 16 bases between. Germline-derived CDR1 and CDR2 are LGHNA and YSLEER. CDR3 nucleotide sequence: TGCGCCAGCAGCCAAGATCGGGGCAGCAGGTCCACCCAGTACTTC. It is translated as CASSQDRGSRSTQYF.

This clonotype turned up a few times. This chain connects TRBV6-1 to TRBJ1-5; D is uncertain. The CDR3 contains 12 residues. V lost 0 bases to trimming and J lost 7 bases, with 4 bases between them. Germline-derived CDR1 and CDR2 are MNHNS and SASEGT. For the CDR3, the DNA is TGTGCCAGCAGTGAAGCGTACCAGCCCCAGCATTTT. Translating it yields CASSEAYQPQHF.

The chain uses TRBV6-1 and TRBJ2-7; D is undetermined. Germline V CDR1 and CDR2: MNHNS, SASEGT. The germline V and J ends were trimmed by 4 bases and 3 bases, with 13 bases remaining between them. CDR3 length equals 14 residues. This CDR3 reads CASSAIEGVYEQYF. The CDR3 DNA is TGTGCCAGCAGTGCGATAGAAGGCGTCTACGAGCAGTACTTC.